The T cell receptor beta chain under discussion was sequenced for a study of control samples from healthy donors and cancer patients. Repertoires were generated with immunoSEQ multiplex PCR, while TCRdb's copy carries only in-frame clones and drops some. Seen here are 90,000 to 150,000 clones, around 87% observed once, and the top ten hold about 12%. This CDR3 has 18 amino acids. Per germline, CDR1 MGHDK and CDR2 SYGVNS. The V end lost 8 bases, the J end lost 0 bases, and 22 bases lay between the germline ends. The sequencing sample was made of blood. This sequence joins TRBV25-1 and TRBJ2-2, with D possibly TRBD1 on 6 matching bases. This sequence originates from a man aged 30 to 39 in good health. CDR3 protein: CASGSPPDSHANTGELFF. Written as DNA, the CDR3 is TGTGCCAGCGGCAGCCCCCCGGACAGCCACGCGAACACCGGGGAGCTGTTTTTT.